This T cell receptor beta chain comes out of a study of graft-versus-host responses after intestinal transplantation. This clone was detected a few times. Its antigen is as yet unknown. Method: immunoSEQ multiplex PCR; TCRdb's copy keeps in-frame clones and lacks some. The sample lists some 82,000 clones, over 75% seen once, with around 7.8% in the top ten. General study findings and limits: Peak GvH clone levels in circulation were associated with early post-transplant HvG declines.

The source was unstimulated CD8+ T cells sorted from spleen or lymph node cells, collected before transplant. The clonotype comes from a human donor who was the organ donor for an intestinal transplant.

The CDR3 nucleotides read TGCGCCAGCAGCCAAGATCTCGTCGGGGCGGGCTATGGCTACACCTTC. Translation gives CASSQDLVGAGYGYTF. The V call is TRBV4-1, the J call TRBJ1-2, with a weak D call TRBD1 (5 bases). In germline, CDR1 is MGHRA, CDR2 YSYEKL. The V end lost 0 bases, the J end lost 4 bases, and 15 bases lay between the germline ends. There are 16 residues in the CDR3.